The T cell receptor (beta chain) under discussion was sequenced for a study of blood T cell repertoires in COVID-19. In the study overall: Acute-phase and convalescent COVID-19 samples originated in the United States, Italy and Spain. The analysed material was cDNA or gDNA that came from T cells, B-cell-depleted T cells, or PBMCs.

The CDR3 runs 17 residues. Germline CDR1 reads SGHAT; CDR2 reads FQNNGV. J was trimmed by 1 base and V by 1 base; bases with no gene match: 7. In the case of this clone: Other nucleotide sequences from this sample produce the same CDR3.

Original data processing: Reference gene primer amplification yielded estimated nucleated cell counts. The repertoire was sequenced with immunoSEQ multiplex PCR; TCRdb's copy has only in-frame clones and lacks some. V and J calls and clone size are those listed in that table; D and trimming were worked out from the DNA. The repertoire includes some 61,000 clones, more than 80% of them detected once, and 7% to 8.5% sits in the top ten. The genes are TRBV11-2 and TRBJ2-7, with 10 bases matching TRBD1. The sequence was obtained from a man aged 30-40 years with acute or convalescent COVID-19. Sequencing used peripheral blood. CDR3 in DNA: TGTGCCAGCAGCTTAGGGACAGGGGGACCTTTGTCCTACGAGCAGTACTTC. Translated: CASSLGTGGPLSYEQYF.